A selection of T cell receptor beta chains follows, all from one sample in a study of cytomegalovirus exposure and HLA in healthy donors. The method was immunoSEQ multiplex PCR; TCRdb's version includes in-frame clones alone and lacks a portion of them. The sample yields tens of thousands of clones, just under 75% seen once. Sequencing was done on a sample of PBMCs. The source is a human donor in good health. Both conserved end residues are part of each CDR3. D genes are given only for firm matches. Part of the rows lack a size; the others show once, few, many or a class for expanded clones.

d_gene: .; v_gene: TRBV11-3; j_gene: TRBJ2-3; abundance: .; CDR3aa: CASSFLKDTQYF; CDR3nt: TGTGCCAGCAGCTTCTTAAAAGATACGCAGTATTTT
d_gene: TRBD1; v_gene: TRBV14; j_gene: TRBJ2-5; abundance: .; CDR3aa: CASKDRGGETQYF; CDR3nt: TGTGCCAGCAAAGACAGGGGAGGAGAGACCCAGTACTTC
d_gene: .; v_gene: TRBV27; j_gene: TRBJ2-1; abundance: few; CDR3aa: CASSYSGRGSYNEQFF; CDR3nt: TGTGCCAGCAGTTACAGTGGGAGGGGGTCCTACAATGAGCAGTTCTTC
d_gene: TRBD1; v_gene: TRBV6-1; j_gene: TRBJ2-5; abundance: few; CDR3aa: CASRLQGAEETQYF; CDR3nt: TGTGCCAGCAGATTACAGGGGGCGGAGGAGACCCAGTACTTC
d_gene: TRBD2; v_gene: TRBV6-5; j_gene: TRBJ2-1; abundance: .; CDR3aa: CASSYAGGGNEQFF; CDR3nt: TGTGCCAGCAGTTACGCGGGAGGTGGCAATGAGCAGTTCTTC
d_gene: TRBD2; v_gene: TRBV15; j_gene: TRBJ2-5; abundance: .; CDR3aa: CATSRSTSGSIYF; CDR3nt: TGTGCCACCAGCAGATCGACTAGCGGGAGTATCTACTTC
d_gene: .; v_gene: TRBV13; j_gene: TRBJ2-2; abundance: few; CDR3aa: CASSRGRAGMNTGELFF; CDR3nt: TGTGCCAGCAGCCGAGGCCGGGCGGGTATGAACACCGGGGAGCTGTTTTTT
d_gene: TRBD2; v_gene: TRBV4-2; j_gene: TRBJ2-3; abundance: .; CDR3aa: CASSQISSGSRADTQYF; CDR3nt: TGTGCCAGCAGCCAAATATCTAGCGGGAGTCGGGCAGATACGCAGTATTTT
d_gene: TRBD1; v_gene: TRBV5-1; j_gene: TRBJ2-7; abundance: .; CDR3aa: CASSPLLVGQASYEQYF; CDR3nt: TGCGCCAGCAGCCCCCTCTTGGTAGGACAGGCTTCCTACGAGCAGTACTTC
d_gene: TRBD1; v_gene: TRBV7-9; j_gene: TRBJ1-1; abundance: .; CDR3aa: CASSPGDRGDTEAFF; CDR3nt: TGTGCCAGCAGCCCGGGGGACAGGGGTGACACTGAAGCTTTCTTT
d_gene: .; v_gene: TRBV10-1; j_gene: TRBJ1-1; abundance: .; CDR3aa: CASSESGGETEAFF; CDR3nt: TGCGCCAGCAGTGAGTCGGGCGGGGAGACTGAAGCTTTCTTT
d_gene: TRBD1; v_gene: TRBV6-1; j_gene: TRBJ2-7; abundance: .; CDR3aa: CASSLKWTGGYEQYF; CDR3nt: TGTGCCAGCAGTCTAAAGTGGACAGGGGGCTACGAGCAGTACTTC
d_gene: .; v_gene: TRBV4-2; j_gene: TRBJ2-7; abundance: .; CDR3aa: CASSQVLGGYEQYF; CDR3nt: TGTGCCAGCAGCCAAGTTCTGGGGGGCTACGAGCAGTACTTC
d_gene: TRBD1; v_gene: TRBV9; j_gene: TRBJ1-3; abundance: .; CDR3aa: CASSPSTGIHSGNTIYF; CDR3nt: TGTGCCAGCAGCCCTTCGACAGGGATCCACTCTGGAAACACCATATATTTT
d_gene: .; v_gene: TRBV7-8; j_gene: TRBJ1-1; abundance: once; CDR3aa: CASSQNPDSLLMNTEAFF; CDR3nt: TGTGCCAGCAGCCAAAACCCCGACAGTCTACTCATGAACACTGAAGCTTTCTTT
d_gene: .; v_gene: TRBV10-3; j_gene: TRBJ1-1; abundance: few; CDR3aa: CAISESEALNTEAFF; CDR3nt: TGTGCCATCAGTGAGTCAGAGGCGCTGAACACTGAAGCTTTCTTT
d_gene: TRBD2; v_gene: TRBV15; j_gene: TRBJ2-5; abundance: .; CDR3aa: CATSRDWREVETQYF; CDR3nt: TGTGCCACCAGCAGAGATTGGCGGGAGGTAGAGACCCAGTACTTC
d_gene: .; v_gene: TRBV5-4; j_gene: TRBJ2-1; abundance: .; CDR3aa: CASSLMTPGGYNEQFF; CDR3nt: TGTGCCAGCAGCTTGATGACCCCCGGGGGTTACAATGAGCAGTTCTTC
d_gene: TRBD2; v_gene: TRBV29-1; j_gene: TRBJ2-7; abundance: .; CDR3aa: CSVEEGLAGSEQYF; CDR3nt: TGCAGCGTTGAAGAAGGGCTAGCGGGCTCGGAGCAGTACTTC
d_gene: .; v_gene: TRBV5-1; j_gene: TRBJ2-7; abundance: once; CDR3aa: CASSLVSDYEQYF; CDR3nt: TGCGCCAGCAGCTTGGTGTCAGACTACGAGCAGTACTTC
d_gene: .; v_gene: TRBV5-1; j_gene: TRBJ1-2; abundance: .; CDR3aa: CASTLGAGVNGYTF; CDR3nt: TGCGCCAGCACCCTTGGGGCGGGGGTCAATGGCTACACCTTC
d_gene: .; v_gene: TRBV5-4; j_gene: TRBJ2-1; abundance: .; CDR3aa: CASGDGLYNEQFF; CDR3nt: TGTGCCAGCGGAGACGGCCTCTACAATGAGCAGTTCTTC
d_gene: .; v_gene: TRBV9; j_gene: TRBJ1-6; abundance: few; CDR3aa: CASSALDSNSPLHF; CDR3nt: TGTGCCAGCAGCGCCTTGGACAGCAATTCACCCCTCCACTTT
d_gene: .; v_gene: TRBV25-1; j_gene: TRBJ1-5; abundance: once; CDR3aa: CASSERGGDQPQHF; CDR3nt: TGTGCCAGCAGTGAAAGAGGGGGGGACCAGCCCCAGCATTTT
d_gene: TRBD2; v_gene: TRBV6-5; j_gene: TRBJ2-7; abundance: .; CDR3aa: CAVLAGGRGEQYF; CDR3nt: TGTGCCGTATTAGCAGGCGGGAGGGGGGAGCAGTACTTC
d_gene: .; v_gene: TRBV7-6; j_gene: TRBJ2-7; abundance: .; CDR3aa: CASSLAAGPSYEQYF; CDR3nt: TGTGCCAGCAGCTTAGCAGCAGGGCCCTCCTACGAGCAGTACTTC
d_gene: .; v_gene: TRBV30; j_gene: TRBJ1-2; abundance: .; CDR3aa: CAWSVSRTAYGYTF; CDR3nt: TGTGCCTGGAGTGTAAGTCGGACAGCCTATGGCTACACCTTC
d_gene: TRBD1; v_gene: TRBV4-1; j_gene: TRBJ1-1; abundance: .; CDR3aa: CASSPPQGQGAGEAFF; CDR3nt: TGCGCCAGCAGCCCCCCCCAAGGACAGGGGGCCGGTGAAGCTTTCTTT
d_gene: .; v_gene: TRBV11-2; j_gene: TRBJ1-1; abundance: .; CDR3aa: CASSLTQQFGSNTEAFF; CDR3nt: TGTGCCAGCAGCTTAACCCAACAGTTCGGTTCTAACACTGAAGCTTTCTTT
d_gene: .; v_gene: TRBV5-1; j_gene: TRBJ2-3; abundance: .; CDR3aa: CASSVQGRATDTQYF; CDR3nt: TGCGCCAGCAGCGTACAGGGCCGGGCCACAGATACGCAGTATTTT
d_gene: TRBD2; v_gene: TRBV5-8; j_gene: TRBJ2-1; abundance: many; CDR3aa: CASSFATSVYNEQFF; CDR3nt: TGTGCCAGCAGCTTCGCGACTAGCGTCTACAATGAGCAGTTCTTC
d_gene: .; v_gene: TRBV6-4; j_gene: TRBJ1-1; abundance: .; CDR3aa: CASSPTGNTEAFF; CDR3nt: TGTGCCAGCAGCCCGACAGGGAACACTGAAGCTTTCTTT
d_gene: .; v_gene: TRBV6-1; j_gene: TRBJ1-1; abundance: few; CDR3aa: CASSDPLLPLSGFF; CDR3nt: TGTGCCAGCAGTGACCCCCTCTTACCACTGAGTGGTTTCTTT
d_gene: .; v_gene: TRBV29-1; j_gene: TRBJ2-7; abundance: .; CDR3aa: CSVEWGLEQYF; CDR3nt: TGCAGCGTTGAGTGGGGGCTCGAGCAGTACTTC
d_gene: .; v_gene: TRBV30; j_gene: TRBJ1-4; abundance: .; CDR3aa: CAWSRGTNEKLFF; CDR3nt: TGTGCCTGGAGTAGGGGGACTAATGAAAAACTGTTTTTT
d_gene: .; v_gene: TRBV27; j_gene: TRBJ1-2; abundance: .; CDR3aa: CASSLVGACGYTF; CDR3nt: TGTGCCAGCAGTTTAGTGGGGGCATGTGGCTACACCTTC
d_gene: TRBD1; v_gene: TRBV7-9; j_gene: TRBJ2-1; abundance: once; CDR3aa: CASSSPWDRAYNEQFF; CDR3nt: TGTGCCAGCAGCTCTCCCTGGGACAGGGCATACAATGAGCAGTTCTTC
d_gene: TRBD2; v_gene: TRBV28; j_gene: TRBJ2-3; abundance: .; CDR3aa: CASSRPYSGSLTDTQYF; CDR3nt: TGTGCCAGCAGTCGACCGTATAGCGGGTCCCTCACAGATACGCAGTATTTT
d_gene: .; v_gene: TRBV27; j_gene: TRBJ1-5; abundance: .; CDR3aa: CASRMGTLSNQPQHF; CDR3nt: TGTGCCAGCAGAATGGGCACCCTGAGCAATCAGCCCCAGCATTTT